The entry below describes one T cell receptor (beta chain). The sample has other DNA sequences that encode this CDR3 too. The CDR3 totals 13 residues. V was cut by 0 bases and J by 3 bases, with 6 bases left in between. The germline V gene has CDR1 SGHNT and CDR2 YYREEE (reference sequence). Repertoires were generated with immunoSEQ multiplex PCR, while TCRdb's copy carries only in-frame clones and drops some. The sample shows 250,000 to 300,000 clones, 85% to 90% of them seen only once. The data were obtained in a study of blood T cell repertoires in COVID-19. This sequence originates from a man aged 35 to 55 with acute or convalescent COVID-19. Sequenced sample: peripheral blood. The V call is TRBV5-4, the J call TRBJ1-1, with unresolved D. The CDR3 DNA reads TGTGCCAGCAGCTTGGCACGCGACACTGAAGCTTTCTTT. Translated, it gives CASSLARDTEAFF.